This TCR beta chain was captured in a study of CD8+CD57+ T cells in acquired aplastic anemia. Whole-study findings and limits: Between patients and controls, 25 to 35 CD8+ CDR3 sequences were found in common. Between patients and controls, CD8+ Simpson's diversity did not vary significantly.

Regarding this clonotype: Its antigen remains unknown.

Genomic DNA provided the template from which TCR beta VDJ and CDR3 profiles were obtained. TCRdb reprocessed the reads via MiXCR and lists one record per CDR3 protein. The table includes 200,000 or so distinct CDR3 sequences, under 70% detected once. J lost 7 bases, V lost 3 bases, and 11 bases had no gene match. This CDR3 has 14 amino acids. CDR1 SQVTM and CDR2 ANQGSEA come from the germline V gene. This receptor was taken from a human donor with severe aplastic anemia or a healthy control (not recorded which). Sequencing used sorted CD4+, CD8+, or CD8+CD57+ T cells (not recorded which) from PBMCs. This chain links TRBV29-1 with TRBJ2-5; 7 bases are shared with TRBD1. The DNA for the CDR3 is TGCAGCGTTGAGGCCGGGACAGTCGGCGGGACCCAGTACTTC. As protein: CSVEAGTVGGTQYF.